Below, one T cell receptor beta chain is given with its context. Its specificity is not known. Treatment indicated: 15 to 20 received Ad26.COV2.S at low or high dose, single or two shots; 5 received placebo; per-sample allocation not given. At day 63 after the first vaccine or placebo injection, samples were drawn. The entry originates in a study of Ad26.COV2.S vaccination and SARS-CoV-2 variants. Study as a whole: In the COV1001 trial, the donor was in the Ad26.COV2.S arm. By the intramuscular route, Ad26.COV2.S was given once, or twice 56 days apart. General study findings and limits: Breadth, reportedly substantial, characterized the spike-specific CD8+ and CD4+ T cell responses after vaccination.

This table comes from immunoSEQ multiplex PCR, and its TCRdb copy is limited to in-frame clones, with some not included. The sample lists roughly 400,000 clones, approximately 91% occurring once. CDR1 SEHNR and CDR2 FQNEAQ come from the germline V gene (reference sequence). V lost 5 bases, J lost 5 bases, and 18 bases lay in between. There are 15 residues in the CDR3. Sequences were derived from peripheral blood, sampled in a trial of Ad26.COV2.S vaccine versus placebo. The genes are TRBV7-9 and TRBJ2-5, with D perhaps matching TRBD2 (5 bases). The sequence came from a person aged 18-65 years who received the Ad26.COV2.S COVID-19 vaccine or a placebo. CDR3 loop: CASSPPPAGGETQYF. Here the CDR3 DNA reads TGTGCCAGCAGCCCCCCCCCGGCGGGCGGTGAGACCCAGTACTTC.